This T cell receptor (beta chain) was obtained from a study of cytomegalovirus exposure and HLA in healthy donors (dated by TCRdb to 2015 to 2018). With respect to the entire study: According to a later analysis, the 120 or so validation repertoires were produced on the same platform as the 666 repertoires of the first cohort. A separate validation cohort of about 110 different subjects was used in addition to the approximately 700-subject first cohort. The study was designed to test whether signatures of past pathogen exposure could be identified by cataloging public T cell receptors. The study combined high-throughput TCR immunosequencing, statistical association of individual TCRs with disease status, and machine learning to predict cytomegalovirus infection status. Paper-wide results and their limitations: A few of the identified cytomegalovirus-associated TCR beta chains were confirmed in vitro to be specific for cytomegalovirus antigens. The authors suggested that the approach could potentially be generalized to other disease states and immunological phenotypes. Of the cluster scores, roughly 93% were above 0 in a later analysis, which found that TCRs clustered in the first cohort also tended to co-occur in the 120 or so validation repertoires. Most TCR sequences were seen in very few donors, while some public TCRs were found in many individuals. A total of some 180 TCR beta chains were listed by the study as associated with cytomegalovirus. The classifier was reported to diagnose cytomegalovirus status with high specificity and sensitivity in both the original cohort and the validation cohort. All 110 or so repertoires were used to score co-occurrence in the validation cohort in a later analysis, because that analysis had no HLA typing for the cohort.

The V and J ends are trimmed by 5 bases and 5 bases, leaving 18 bases between them. The germline V gene supplies CDR1 SGHTA and CDR2 FQGTGA. The CDR3 sequence holds 15 residues, the cysteine and phenylalanine included. Left in the record is the CDR3 DNA by itself, 45 bases read in frame from the first base. The donors were included in the validation cohort of some 120 subjects, a group kept apart from the roughly 670-subject first cohort. With regard to this clone: The antigen this receptor binds is unknown. Base qualities are not recorded, but no much larger clone differs from it by a single base.

The library was made by the immunoSEQ multiplex PCR assay. From the authors' description of their analysis: To diagnose cytomegalovirus status from the catalog of TCR beta chain sequences, a statistical classification framework was built. Held by TCRdb, this immuneACCESS table contains in-frame sequences only and omits some clones. Under half of the omission traces to an unresolved V gene where checked; the cause of the rest is unknown. That table furnishes V, J and clone size, whereas the DNA furnished D and trimming. Across this sample there are roughly 52,000 clones, with 93% seen only once. The top ten clones comprise around 1.7% of the sample.

This receptor was obtained from a woman aged 18-29 years in good health and CMV-seropositive. The V and J genes are TRBV7-3 and TRBJ2-5; the D gene is perhaps TRBD1, on 6 matching bases. The material sequenced was PBMCs. The CDR3 region: CASSNPGVSGETQYF. The DNA sequence is TGTGCCAGCAGCAATCCAGGGGTGTCGGGGGAGACCCAGTACTTC.